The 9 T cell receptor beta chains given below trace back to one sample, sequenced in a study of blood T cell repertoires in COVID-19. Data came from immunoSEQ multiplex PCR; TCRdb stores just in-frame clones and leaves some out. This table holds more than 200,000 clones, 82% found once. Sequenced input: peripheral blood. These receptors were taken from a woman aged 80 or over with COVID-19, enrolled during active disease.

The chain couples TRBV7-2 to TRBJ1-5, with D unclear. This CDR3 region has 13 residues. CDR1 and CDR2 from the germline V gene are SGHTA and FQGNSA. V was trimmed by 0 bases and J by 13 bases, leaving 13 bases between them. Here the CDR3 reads CASSLAKADPQHF. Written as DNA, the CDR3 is TGTGCCAGCAGCTTAGCTAAGGCGGATCCACAGCATTTT.

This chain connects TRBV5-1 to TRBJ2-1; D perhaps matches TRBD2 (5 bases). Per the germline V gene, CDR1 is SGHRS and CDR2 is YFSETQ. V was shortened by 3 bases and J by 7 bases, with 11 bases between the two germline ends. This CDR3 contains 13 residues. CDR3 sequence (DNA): TGCGCCAGCAGCTATGACCCGGGGAATGAGCAGTTCTTC. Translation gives CASSYDPGNEQFF. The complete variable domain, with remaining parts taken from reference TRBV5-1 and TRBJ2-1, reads KAGVTQTPRYLIKTRGQQVTLSCSPISGHRSVSWYQQTPGQGLQFLFEYFSETQRNKGNFPGRFSGRQFSNSRSEMNVSTLELGDSALYLCASSYDPGNEQFFGPGTRLTVL.

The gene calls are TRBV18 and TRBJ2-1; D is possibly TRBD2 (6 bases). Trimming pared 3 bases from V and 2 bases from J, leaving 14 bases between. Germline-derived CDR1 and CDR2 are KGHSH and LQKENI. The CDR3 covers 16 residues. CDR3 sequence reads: CASSPPRLGAYNEQFF. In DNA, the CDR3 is TGTGCCAGCTCACCCCCGAGACTAGGCGCCTACAATGAGCAGTTCTTC.

CDR3 in DNA: TGCGCCAGCAGCCAGAGACTAGCCGGGGGCGGAGTAGCCAAAAACATTCAGTACTTC. Residues: CASSQRLAGGGVAKNIQYF. The chain links TRBV4-3 to TRBJ2-4; tentatively, D is TRBD2 (7 bases). Germline lookup yields CDR1 LGHNA and CDR2 YSLEER. The CDR3 sequence is 19 residues long. V was shortened by 3 bases and J by 0 bases, with 21 bases between the two germline ends.

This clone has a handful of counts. CDR3 sequence (DNA): TGTGCCAGCTCTCCCACCGGGACAGGGGAGGTCGAGCAGTACTTC. Residues: CASSPTGTGEVEQYF. The rearrangement joins TRBV18 to TRBJ2-7; 10 bases are a match to TRBD1. Per the germline V gene, CDR1 is KGHSH and CDR2 is LQKENI. The trim removed 6 bases at V and 6 bases at J, leaving 11 bases unmatched. CDR3 length: 15 residues.

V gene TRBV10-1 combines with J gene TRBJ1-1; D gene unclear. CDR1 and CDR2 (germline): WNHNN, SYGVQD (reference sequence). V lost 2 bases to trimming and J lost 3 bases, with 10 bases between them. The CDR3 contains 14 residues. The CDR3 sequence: CASSERGGYTEAFF. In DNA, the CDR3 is TGCGCCAGCAGTGAGAGAGGCGGATACACTGAAGCTTTCTTT.

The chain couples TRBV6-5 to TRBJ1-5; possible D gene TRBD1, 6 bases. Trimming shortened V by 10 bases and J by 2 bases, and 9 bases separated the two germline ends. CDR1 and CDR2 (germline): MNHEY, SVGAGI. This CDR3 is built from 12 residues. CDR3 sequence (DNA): TGTGCCACAAAGGGGGGCAATCAGCCCCAGCATTTT. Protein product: CATKGGNQPQHF.

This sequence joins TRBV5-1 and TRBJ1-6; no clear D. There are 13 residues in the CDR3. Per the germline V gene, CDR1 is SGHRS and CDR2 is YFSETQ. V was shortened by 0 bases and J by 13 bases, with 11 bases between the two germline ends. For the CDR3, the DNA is TGCGCCAGCAGCTTGGAGATGGCGGCCCCCCTCCACTTT. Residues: CASSLEMAAPLHF.

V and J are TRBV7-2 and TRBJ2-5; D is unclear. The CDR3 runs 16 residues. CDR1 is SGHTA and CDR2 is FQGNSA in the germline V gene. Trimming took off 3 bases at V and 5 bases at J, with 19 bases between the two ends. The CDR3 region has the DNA TGTGCCAGCAGCTTTACGACACAATCTTGGGCCGAGACCCAGTACTTC. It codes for CASSFTTQSWAETQYF.